This is a list of T cell receptor beta chains from one sample in a study of blood T cell repertoires in COVID-19. Profiled with immunoSEQ multiplex PCR; TCRdb holds only in-frame clones, not every one. The data show fewer than 90,000 clones, 90% to 95% seen once. The sequenced sample consisted of peripheral blood. The receptors come from a human donor with active COVID-19. The donor label of this sample is uncertain. CDR3s include the opening cysteine and the closing phenylalanine or tryptophan. Each record gives: CDR3 DNA, CDR3 protein, D gene, J gene, V gene, clone size. The D gene is left open where the match is weak. Size values are once, few and many counts, or a class for expanded clones, and some rows have none.

cdr3_nt: TGTGCCAGCAGCCAAGATCCGGCGGGGAGCAATCAGCCCCAGCATTTT; cdr3_aa: CASSQDPAGSNQPQHF; d_call: .; j_call: TRBJ1-5; v_call: TRBV3-1/TRBV3-2; clone_size: .
cdr3_nt: TGCGCCAGCAGCTTGAGATCACAGGGTAGGGATACGCAGTATTTT; cdr3_aa: CASSLRSQGRDTQYF; d_call: .; j_call: TRBJ2-3; v_call: TRBV5-1; clone_size: .
cdr3_nt: TGTGCCAGTAAAACCGGGACTAGCGGGGGATCCGACGGGGAGCTGTTTTTT; cdr3_aa: CASKTGTSGGSDGELFF; d_call: TRBD2; j_call: TRBJ2-2; v_call: TRBV19; clone_size: .
cdr3_nt: TGTGCCAGCAGCTTGACAGACAGGGGGCGTGGCTACACCTTC; cdr3_aa: CASSLTDRGRGYTF; d_call: TRBD1; j_call: TRBJ1-2; v_call: TRBV9; clone_size: .
cdr3_nt: TGTGCCACCAGGCAGGGGAGCACTGAAGCTTTCTTT; cdr3_aa: CATRQGSTEAFF; d_call: .; j_call: TRBJ1-1; v_call: TRBV5-6; clone_size: .
cdr3_nt: TGTGCCAGCAGTCACGGACAGGCAAACAATGAGCAGTTCTTC; cdr3_aa: CASSHGQANNEQFF; d_call: TRBD1; j_call: TRBJ2-1; v_call: TRBV6-6; clone_size: .
cdr3_nt: TGTGCCAGCAGCTTTTCACAGGTTAATTCACCCCTCCACTTT; cdr3_aa: CASSFSQVNSPLHF; d_call: .; j_call: TRBJ1-6; v_call: TRBV11-2; clone_size: .
cdr3_nt: TGTGCCAGCAGCGTAGACTCAAAACGGTACAATGAGCAGTTCTTC; cdr3_aa: CASSVDSKRYNEQFF; d_call: .; j_call: TRBJ2-1; v_call: TRBV9; clone_size: .
cdr3_nt: TGTGCCAGCAGTTTAGGACAGGATTACGAGCAGTACTTC; cdr3_aa: CASSLGQDYEQYF; d_call: TRBD1; j_call: TRBJ2-7; v_call: TRBV27; clone_size: .
cdr3_nt: TGTGCCAGCAGCTTCGAAGCTGGGACTAGCGGGACCTACGAGCAGTACTTC; cdr3_aa: CASSFEAGTSGTYEQYF; d_call: TRBD2; j_call: TRBJ2-7; v_call: TRBV5-4; clone_size: few
cdr3_nt: TGTGCCAGCTCACTTACAGGGAATCAGCCCCAGCATTTT; cdr3_aa: CASSLTGNQPQHF; d_call: .; j_call: TRBJ1-5; v_call: TRBV18; clone_size: .
cdr3_nt: TGTGCCAGAGACAGGGTGGATGAAAAACTGTTTTTT; cdr3_aa: CARDRVDEKLFF; d_call: TRBD1; j_call: TRBJ1-4; v_call: TRBV19; clone_size: .
cdr3_nt: TGTGCCAGCTCACCCGACACAGGGAATTACTATGGCTACACCTTC; cdr3_aa: CASSPDTGNYYGYTF; d_call: .; j_call: TRBJ1-2; v_call: TRBV18; clone_size: .
cdr3_nt: TGCGCCAGCACCCCAAGAGATTTAGCGGGGGGGCCGGACATTCAGTACTTC; cdr3_aa: CASTPRDLAGGPDIQYF; d_call: TRBD2; j_call: TRBJ2-4; v_call: TRBV4-1; clone_size: few
cdr3_nt: TGTGCCAGCAGCGCCTACGGGGGGAATGATGACTACAATGAGCAGTTCTTC; cdr3_aa: CASSAYGGNDDYNEQFF; d_call: TRBD2; j_call: TRBJ2-1; v_call: TRBV9; clone_size: .
cdr3_nt: TGTGCCAGCAGTCCTGCAGATACGCAGTATTTT; cdr3_aa: CASSPADTQYF; d_call: .; j_call: TRBJ2-3; v_call: TRBV12-3/TRBV12-4; clone_size: .
cdr3_nt: TGCAGCGTCCCTCTATCCGGGCGGGACACTGAAGCTTTCTTT; cdr3_aa: CSVPLSGRDTEAFF; d_call: .; j_call: TRBJ1-1; v_call: TRBV29-1; clone_size: .
cdr3_nt: TGTGCCAGCAGCAATACGCCCTACAGGGGAGGTGAGCAGTTCTTC; cdr3_aa: CASSNTPYRGGEQFF; d_call: .; j_call: TRBJ2-1; v_call: TRBV14; clone_size: .
cdr3_nt: TGTGCCAGCAGTTTTTTGACAGCCCGTTCCGCTGAAGCTTTCTTT; cdr3_aa: CASSFLTARSAEAFF; d_call: .; j_call: TRBJ1-1; v_call: TRBV28; clone_size: .
cdr3_nt: TGTGCCAGCAGTGCCTCGGCGGGAGAGGCCAATGAGCAGTTCTTC; cdr3_aa: CASSASAGEANEQFF; d_call: TRBD2; j_call: TRBJ2-1; v_call: TRBV27; clone_size: .
cdr3_nt: TGTGCCAGCAGTTACGGCGGGGGTGACCTCAATGAGCAGTTCTTC; cdr3_aa: CASSYGGGDLNEQFF; d_call: TRBD2; j_call: TRBJ2-1; v_call: TRBV6-5; clone_size: .
cdr3_nt: TGTGCCAGCAGTATACCGGGACAGGGGAAACCTTCCTACAACCCTGAGCAGTTCTTC; cdr3_aa: CASSIPGQGKPSYNPEQFF; d_call: TRBD1; j_call: TRBJ2-1; v_call: TRBV7-9; clone_size: .
cdr3_nt: TGTGCCAGCAGCCGGTTAGGGGAAGGGTCTGGGGCCAACGTCCTGACTTTC; cdr3_aa: CASSRLGEGSGANVLTF; d_call: .; j_call: TRBJ2-6; v_call: TRBV14; clone_size: .
cdr3_nt: TGTGCCAGCAGCTTGAGACAGACAGATACGCAGTATTTT; cdr3_aa: CASSLRQTDTQYF; d_call: .; j_call: TRBJ2-3; v_call: TRBV5-8; clone_size: .
cdr3_nt: TGTGCCAGCAGCGAGGGACAACCCGGCACAGATACGCAGTATTTT; cdr3_aa: CASSEGQPGTDTQYF; d_call: .; j_call: TRBJ2-3; v_call: TRBV7-2; clone_size: .
cdr3_nt: TGTGCCAGCAGCCAAGGGCCCCCCCGCGAGCAGTACTTC; cdr3_aa: CASSQGPPREQYF; d_call: .; j_call: TRBJ2-7; v_call: TRBV3-1/TRBV3-2; clone_size: few
cdr3_nt: TGCGCCAGCAGCCGGGGGGAATGGGAGACCCAGTACTTC; cdr3_aa: CASSRGEWETQYF; d_call: TRBD2; j_call: TRBJ2-5; v_call: TRBV5-1; clone_size: .
cdr3_nt: TGTGCCAGCAGCCTACAGGGTGGAACTCGTTACGAGCAGTACTTC; cdr3_aa: CASSLQGGTRYEQYF; d_call: .; j_call: TRBJ2-7; v_call: TRBV11-2; clone_size: .
cdr3_nt: TGTGCCAGCAGCCGGATCCAGGGGGCTCTCCCCTACGAGCAGTACTTC; cdr3_aa: CASSRIQGALPYEQYF; d_call: TRBD1; j_call: TRBJ2-7; v_call: TRBV3-1/TRBV3-2; clone_size: .
cdr3_nt: TGTGCCAGCTCACCAAAGAACGGACAGGGACTCGATGGCTACACCTTC; cdr3_aa: CASSPKNGQGLDGYTF; d_call: TRBD1; j_call: TRBJ1-2; v_call: TRBV18; clone_size: .
cdr3_nt: TGTGCCAGCAATACCTCCCCGGGAACATTCTCACCCCTCCACTTT; cdr3_aa: CASNTSPGTFSPLHF; d_call: .; j_call: TRBJ1-6; v_call: TRBV27; clone_size: .
cdr3_nt: TGTGCCAGCAGTAGGGGGAGCGGGGCCGGGGGAGAGACCCAGTACTTC; cdr3_aa: CASSRGSGAGGETQYF; d_call: .; j_call: TRBJ2-5; v_call: TRBV6-6; clone_size: .